Listed here is a single T cell receptor beta chain. TCRdb reanalysed the 5' RACE reads using MiXCR and keeps one entry per CDR3 protein. The table lists 1.5 million or so distinct CDR3 sequences, less than 40% of them singletons. This record belongs to a study of identical twins. This CDR3 spans 17 amino acids. CDR1 is DFQATT and CDR2 is SNEGSKA in the germline V gene (reference sequence). Between the trimmed V and J ends, which lost 1 base and 1 base, there was a span of 18 bases. The J gene is TRBJ2-3, the V gene TRBV20-1, with D hard to call. Sequenced: cord blood. The sequence was collected from a newborn girl in good health. The CDR3 region has the DNA TGCAGTGCTAGAGGTACCGGTAGCCCTAGAGGCACAGATACGCAGTATTTT. Translated, it gives CSARGTGSPRGTDTQYF.